A single sample is the source of the 7 T cell receptor beta chains below, sequenced in a study of shared clonotypes between healthy human individuals (dated by TCRdb to the early 2020s). Receptor libraries were prepared by the immunoSEQ multiplex PCR assay. As stored in TCRdb, this immuneACCESS dataset retains in-frame rearrangements with V and J assigned. A fraction of the clones does not appear; measured against another copy, unresolved V genes explain less than half of the discrepancy, and the remainder lacks a known reason. The sample table lists about 2.4 million clones, 80% to 95% of them with a count of one. The ten largest make up approximately 0.35% of the sample. The sequenced sample consisted of naive CD4+ T cells from PBMCs. This sample's cell subset or site label indicates: CD45RA+ positively selected. These receptors came from a man younger than 35 in good health. Some clones in this sample may be carry-over from other donors' samples.

The chain employs TRBV19 and TRBJ2-7; a possible D gene is TRBD1 (5 bases). This CDR3 has 13 residues. Germline CDR1 reads LNHDA; CDR2 reads SQIVND (reference sequence). The V gene lost 7 bases and the J gene lost 2 bases, with 12 bases spanning the gap. The DNA for the CDR3 is TGTGCCAGTAAGGCAGGGCCTACCTACGAGCAGTACTTC. This translates into CASKAGPTYEQYF. Full variable domain (remainder filled in from reference TRBV19 and TRBJ2-7): DGGITQSPKYLFRKEGQNVTLSCEQNLNHDAMYWYRQDPGQGLRLIYYSQIVNDFQKGDIAEGYSVSREKKESFPLTVTSAQKNPTAFYLCASKAGPTYEQYFGPGTRLTVT.

Worth noting for this clone: This specimen includes other DNA sequences encoding the same CDR3. This chain links TRBV7-9 with TRBJ1-5; tentatively, D is TRBD1 (5 bases). Per germline, CDR1 SEHNR and CDR2 FQNEAQ (reference sequence). V was shortened by 5 bases and J by 7 bases, with 12 bases between the two germline ends. CDR3 length equals 13 residues. CDR3 residues: CASSPSGDQPQHF. The CDR3 DNA follows: TGTGCCAGCAGCCCTAGTGGGGACCAGCCCCAGCATTTT.

The CDR3: CASSLGQGADTQYF. For the CDR3, the DNA is TGTGCCAGCAGTTTAGGACAGGGAGCAGATACGCAGTATTTT. The chain has TRBV28 and TRBJ2-3, with 8 bases fitting TRBD1. This CDR3 comprises 14 residues. CDR1 and CDR2 from the germline V gene are MDHEN and SYDVKM. V lost 2 bases to trimming and J lost 4 bases; unmatched junction nucleotides: 2.

This clone was recorded once. CDR3: CASSSGPSGSYEQYF. The CDR3, as DNA: TGTGCCAGCAGCTCCGGCCCTAGCGGGAGCTACGAGCAGTACTTC. The J gene is TRBJ2-7, the V gene TRBV7-6; 10 nucleotides line up with TRBD2. This CDR3 has 15 amino acids. Germline V lookup: CDR1 SGHVS, CDR2 FNYEAQ. The ends lost 4 bases at V and 3 bases at J; junction bases unmatched: 6.

This chain links TRBV19 with TRBJ2-5; 12 bases map to TRBD2. CDR1 and CDR2 (germline): LNHDA, SQIVND (reference sequence). The CDR3 has 16 amino acids. J gave up 1 base and V 4 bases, and 4 bases lay outside the gene matches. The CDR3 DNA is TGTGCCAGTAGTACCCTAGCGGGAGGGGTCCAAGAGACCCAGTACTTC. Its translation: CASSTLAGGVQETQYF.

The rearrangement links TRBV30 to TRBJ1-1, with D possibly being TRBD1 (6 bases). Per germline, CDR1 GTSNPN and CDR2 SVGIG (reference sequence). V was shortened by 1 base and J by 0 bases, with 12 bases between the two germline ends. CDR3 length: 15 amino acids. The CDR3 bases are TGTGCCTGGAGTGCCAGGGGATCTATGAACACTGAAGCTTTCTTT. Encoded protein: CAWSARGSMNTEAFF.

The chain is built from TRBV9 and TRBJ2-7; D is possibly TRBD2 (5 bases). Germline loops: CDR1 SGDLS, CDR2 YYNGEE. V was trimmed by 3 bases and J by 2 bases, leaving 12 bases between them. The CDR3 covers 14 residues. CDR3 nucleotides: TGTGCCAGCAGCGCCGGACTGTTACCCTACGAGCAGTACTTC. Protein sequence: CASSAGLLPYEQYF.